This TCR beta chain was captured in a study of blood T cell repertoires in COVID-19. Study overall: Acute-phase and convalescent COVID-19 samples originated in the United States, Italy and Spain. The analysed material was cDNA or gDNA that came from T cells, B-cell-depleted T cells, or PBMCs.

Authors' methods: Estimation of nucleated cell counts was performed using reference gene primer amplification. The protocol was immunoSEQ multiplex PCR, while the TCRdb copy is restricted to in-frame clones and leaves out a portion. D and trimming were read from the DNA, whereas the V and J calls and clone size are those reported in that table. Here the sample spans under 130,000 clones, 65% to 90% being singletons. The ends were cut back, 3 bases at V and 0 bases at J, with 15 bases in the middle. Germline V gene sequence: CDR1 KGHSH, CDR2 LQKENI. The CDR3 extends over 16 amino acids. This clonotype was obtained from a man aged 45 to 65 with acute or convalescent COVID-19. Source material: peripheral blood. The rearrangement uses TRBV18 and TRBJ2-7; possibly TRBD1 for D (6 bases). Here the CDR3 DNA reads TGTGCCAGCTCACCGATCGATACAGGGACCTCCTACGAGCAGTACTTC. It specifies CASSPIDTGTSYEQYF.